This T cell receptor (beta chain) derives from a study of blood T cell repertoires in COVID-19. Trimming stripped 3 bases from V and 0 bases from J, with 9 bases between. Germline values: CDR1 LNHDA, CDR2 SQIVND (reference sequence). This CDR3 has 15 amino acids. Profiling relied on immunoSEQ multiplex PCR, and the TCRdb table lists in-frame clones only, not all of them. Of roughly 130,000 clones listed, roughly 84% are singletons. Input material: peripheral blood. The clonotype was recovered from a man aged 25 to 40 with COVID-19, enrolled during active disease. V and J are TRBV19 and TRBJ1-5; possible D gene TRBD1, 5 bases. CDR3 sequence (DNA): TGTGCCAGTAGTATGGTCAGGGATAGCAATCAGCCCCAGCATTTT. Protein sequence: CASSMVRDSNQPQHF. Filled out from reference TRBV19 and TRBJ1-5, the complete variable domain reads DGGITQSPKYLFRKEGQNVTLSCEQNLNHDAMYWYRQDPGQGLRLIYYSQIVNDFQKGDIAEGYSVSREKKESFPLTVTSAQKNPTAFYLCASSMVRDSNQPQHFGDGTRLSIL.